A selection of T cell receptor beta chains follows, all from one sample in a study of T cell responses to AZD1222 COVID-19 vaccine. Repertoires were generated with immunoSEQ multiplex PCR, while TCRdb's copy carries only in-frame clones and drops some. The profile covers 180,000 or so clones, with approximately 93% appearing a single time and roughly 0.99% taken by the ten largest. The specimen comprised peripheral blood, sampled 28 days after the second AZD1222 dose. The receptor source for this set is an adult who received the AZD1222 COVID-19 vaccine. CDR3s include the opening cysteine and the closing phenylalanine or tryptophan. The D gene is left open where the match is weak. A clone size is listed for some rows: how often the clone was seen (once, few, many), or a class if it is expanded.

cdr3_nt cdr3_aa v_call clone_size j_call d_call
TGTGCCACCGGGGGGACAGCCGCGAACACCGGGGAGCTGTTTTTT CATGGTAANTGELFF TRBV18 - TRBJ2-2 -
TGTGCCAGCAGCCCGTCGGCGCTTAGTAACTATGGCTACACCTTC CASSPSALSNYGYTF TRBV7-2 - TRBJ1-2 -
TGTGCCAGCAGCTCGGGACTGGGATACAATGAGCAGTTCTTC CASSSGLGYNEQFF TRBV5-4 once TRBJ2-1 -
TGTGCCAGCAGCTTAGTTCCAGGCAGCTTACGGGAAAAACTGTTTTTT CASSLVPGSLREKLFF TRBV7-6 - TRBJ1-4 -
TGTGCCAGCAGGGTAGGGGGAGGACCCGGCTACACCTTC CASRVGGGPGYTF TRBV2 - TRBJ1-2 -
TGTGCCAGCAGTCCGCGGGACACCTATGGCTACACCTTC CASSPRDTYGYTF TRBV6-5 once TRBJ1-2 -
TGTGCCAGCTCACCACTCGGCAGTTCTGGAAACACCATATATTTT CASSPLGSSGNTIYF TRBV18 - TRBJ1-3 -
TGTGCCAGCAGCCAAGACGTAGGGTTCACTGAAGCTTTCTTT CASSQDVGFTEAFF TRBV14 - TRBJ1-1 -
TGTGCCTGTCGGGGACAGCAAGAGACCCAGTACTTC CACRGQQETQYF TRBV19 - TRBJ2-5 TRBD1
TGTGCCAGCAGGCGGGGGGGCACCGGGGAGCTGTTTTTT CASRRGGTGELFF TRBV2 few TRBJ2-2 TRBD2
TGTGCCAGCAGCTTCGGACAGAACACTGAAGCTTTCTTT CASSFGQNTEAFF TRBV11-2 few TRBJ1-1 -
TGTGCCAGCAGCTTAGAGCGGGGAAGCTCCTATAATTCACCCCTCCACTTT CASSLERGSSYNSPLHF TRBV7-9 - TRBJ1-6 -
TGTGCCACCAGTGACACTAATAAGCAGTTCTTC CATSDTNKQFF TRBV24-1 - TRBJ2-1 -
TGTGCCAGCAGTAGGGACAGGGTGAATAATAATTCACCCCTCCACTTT CASSRDRVNNNSPLHF TRBV2 few TRBJ1-6 TRBD1
TGTGCCAGCAGCCTTTCTGCTGGGGAGCTGTTTTTT CASSLSAGELFF TRBV5-6 - TRBJ2-2 -
TGTGCCAGCAGCCCTTGGACAGGGGGGTCCTACAATGAGCAGTTCTTC CASSPWTGGSYNEQFF TRBV9 once TRBJ2-1 TRBD1